These 24 T cell receptor beta chains share one sample of origin, sequenced in a study of immune characterization of retroperitoneal liposarcoma. MiXCR, applied by TCRdb to the PCR reads, yields one record per CDR3 protein. In the table there are around 12,000 distinct CDR3 sequences, over 45% of which are singletons. The sequenced sample consisted of tumor tissue. These receptors were obtained from a female donor with retroperitoneal liposarcoma.

The V gene is TRBV6-5, the J gene TRBJ2-1; D is perhaps TRBD1 (6 bases). This CDR3 has 15 residues. Germline V lookup: CDR1 MNHEY, CDR2 SVGAGI. V lost 8 bases and J 6 bases, leaving 20 bases between the germline ends. The CDR3 protein is CASLRDTEMVNEQFF. In DNA, the CDR3 is TGTGCCAGCCTGAGGGACACAGAGATGGTCAATGAGCAGTTCTTC.

The table lists this clonotype with a few counts. This sequence joins TRBV7-3 and TRBJ2-1; either TRBD1 or TRBD2 may fit D (6 bases each). This CDR3 has 14 amino acids. Germline V lookup: CDR1 SGHTA, CDR2 FQGTGA. V was clipped by 5 bases and J by 10 bases, with 18 bases between them. This chain's CDR3 is CASSVKGGVGEQFF. Written as DNA, the CDR3 is TGTGCCAGCAGCGTCAAGGGGGGCGTGGGCGAGCAGTTCTTC.

V and J are TRBV10-2 and TRBJ2-1; TRBD2 matches at 7 bases. Trimming at V came to 4 bases and at J to 4 bases, leaving 7 bases not matched to a gene. In germline, CDR1 is WSHSY, CDR2 SAAADI. The CDR3 is 15 residues long. As DNA, the CDR3 is TGCGCCAGCAGTGCACTAGCGAGTTCTTACAATGAGCAGTTCTTC. Its translation is CASSALASSYNEQFF.

The chain links TRBV6-8 to TRBJ2-2, with 9 bases aligning to TRBD2. This CDR3 spans 16 amino acids. J was trimmed by 4 bases and V by 5 bases; bases with no gene match: 8. Germline V gene data show CDR1 as MNHGY and CDR2 as SAAAGT. This CDR3 reads CASSEELAGTTGELFF. Here the CDR3 DNA reads TGTGCCAGCAGTGAGGAACTAGCGGGCACCACCGGGGAGCTGTTTTTT.

V is TRBV6-1 and J is TRBJ2-1, with D uncertain. V dropped 10 bases and J dropped 0 bases, with 19 bases sitting between them. Per germline, CDR1 MNHNS and CDR2 SASEGT. The CDR3 spans 16 residues. DNA of the CDR3: TGTGCCAACCTACCCCCGTCGCGTCCCTCCTACAATGAGCAGTTCTTC. It specifies CANLPPSRPSYNEQFF.

This clonotype appeared once. This sequence joins TRBV6-5 and TRBJ1-2; D is unclear. Trimming shortened V by 4 bases and J by 4 bases, and 13 bases separated the two germline ends. CDR1 and CDR2 from the germline V gene are MNHEY and SVGAGI. The CDR3 covers 14 residues. The CDR3 loop reads CASSFRQQSYGYTF. Written as DNA, the CDR3 is TGTGCCAGCAGTTTCCGACAACAGAGCTATGGCTACACCTTC.

This chain joins TRBV5-3 and TRBJ1-5; possible D gene TRBD1, 6 bases. TRBV5-3 qualifies as an ORF whose function is uncertain. V gave up 4 bases and J gave up 4 bases, with 15 bases separating them. The CDR3 loop spans 15 amino acids. DNA for the CDR3: TGTGCCAGAAGCCCACAGGGTTTGAGGAATCAGCCCCAGCATTTT. The encoded protein is CARSPQGLRNQPQHF.

This clonotype was recorded at least ten times. The rearrangement joins TRBV7-2 to TRBJ2-3, with 7 nucleotides matching TRBD1. CDR3 length: 17 amino acids. Germline V gene lookup returns CDR1 SGHTA and CDR2 FQGNSA. V trimming: 5 bases; J trimming: 2 bases; junction bases outside the gene matches: 13. CDR3 sequence: CASSPWAGDRDTDTQYF. The CDR3, as DNA: TGTGCCAGCAGCCCATGGGCAGGAGACAGGGACACAGATACGCAGTATTTT.

The chain carries TRBV12-3 or TRBV12-4 and TRBJ2-3; tentative D call: TRBD1 (6 bases). The DNA matches TRBJ2-7 better at its end, which makes the J call doubtful. CDR3 length: 14 amino acids. This chain's CDR3 is CASRPSDRPYEQYF. DNA of the CDR3: TGTGCCAGCAGACCTTCGGACAGACCCTACGAGCAGTACTTC.

This clonotype was found many times. The chain combines TRBV6-1 with TRBJ2-1; no clear D. Germline values: CDR1 MNHNS, CDR2 SASEGT. The CDR3 spans 17 residues. The V gene lost 6 bases and the J gene lost 3 bases, with 21 bases spanning the gap. CDR3 sequence: CASSDALVGHLYNEQFF. CDR3 bases: TGTGCCAGCAGCGATGCCTTGGTAGGCCACCTCTACAATGAGCAGTTCTTC.

This chain joins TRBV12-3 or TRBV12-4 and TRBJ2-5, with 9 bases identical to TRBD2. The J call may be in error: the DNA end matches TRBJ2-7 better. This CDR3 contains 16 residues. CDR3 loop: CASSRRRGSGRYEQYF. The DNA for the CDR3 is TGTGCCAGCAGCCGCAGGCGGGGTAGCGGGAGATACGAGCAGTACTTC.

The CDR3 sequence: CASSLSPDVYNEQYF. The CDR3 nucleotides are TGTGCCAGCAGCTTATCGCCTGACGTCTACAATGAGCAGTACTTC. The chain carries TRBV7-6 and TRBJ2-1, with D unclear. The closer fit of TRBJ2-7 to the DNA end suggests the J call may be wrong. The germline CDR1 and CDR2 sequences are SGHVS and FNYEAQ. This CDR3 contains 15 residues.

This clonotype was seen only a few times. The chain couples TRBV25-1 to TRBJ2-7, with D perhaps matching TRBD1 (9 bases). Matching the DNA end better, TRBJ2-5 makes the J call doubtful. CDR1 and CDR2 from the germline V gene are MGHDK and SYGVNS. The CDR3 sequence is 16 residues long. CDR3 bases: TGTGCCAGCAGAGTGAATAGCGGGACAGGGCAAGAGACCCAGTACTTC. Amino acids: CASRVNSGTGQETQYF.

This clonotype was observed many times. V gene TRBV6-1 combines with J gene TRBJ2-7; perhaps TRBD2 as D (7 bases). V was clipped by 7 bases and J by 6 bases, with 25 bases between them. The germline gives CDR1 MNHNS, CDR2 SASEGT. The CDR3 runs to 16 residues. CDR3 sequence (DNA): TGTGCCAGCACCCCTCCGGGGGGCAGTGGGTCTCGCGAGCAGTACTTC. Translation gives CASTPPGGSGSREQYF.

With regard to this clonotype: One end of the junction varies from germline; a read error may be responsible. V gene TRBV11-3 combines with J gene TRBJ2-3; tentative D call: TRBD2 (6 bases). The germline gives CDR1 SGHNT, CDR2 YENEEA. The CDR3 has 16 residues. This chain's CDR3 is CASSPGGAQSSYEQCF. The CDR3 nucleotides read TGTGCCAGCAGCCCAGGCGGGGCTCAGAGCTCCTACGAGCAGTGCTTC.

This clonotype was detected only a few times. This rearrangement joins TRBV7-2 to TRBJ2-3, with TRBD2 identical over 8 bases. Germline V gives CDR1 SGHTA, CDR2 FQGNSA. Unmatched junction bases numbered 14, after V lost 5 bases and J lost 1 base. The CDR3 sequence is 18 residues long. The CDR3 here is CASSTKIRGGSGTDTQYF. CDR3 nucleotide sequence: TGTGCCAGCAGCACCAAAATCCGGGGGGGGTCTGGCACAGATACGCAGTATTTT.

V is TRBV6-1 and J is TRBJ2-7, with D tentatively TRBD1 (6 bases). Between the trimmed V and J ends, which lost 1 base and 5 bases, there was a span of 21 bases. The length of the CDR3 is 17 residues. CDR1 and CDR2 (germline): MNHNS, SASEGT. The CDR3 region has the DNA TGTGCCAGCAGTGAAGATGGGCTTAGGTATGGGGGCGACGAGCAGTACTTC. Amino acid sequence: CASSEDGLRYGGDEQYF.

This clonotype showed up just a few times. The chain has TRBV27 and TRBJ2-3, with 10 bases matching TRBD2. There are 15 residues in the CDR3. Germline trimming cut 7 bases from V and 2 bases from J; bases unmatched to any gene: 6. Per germline, CDR1 MNHEY and CDR2 SMNVEV (reference sequence). As DNA, the CDR3 is TGTGCCAGCACACTAGCGGGAACTTCCACAGATACGCAGTATTTT. It specifies CASTLAGTSTDTQYF.

This chain links TRBV6-1 with TRBJ1-2; D gene uncertain. Trimming took 2 bases from V and 5 from J, leaving 21 bases between them. Looked up from germline, CDR1 is MNHNS and CDR2 is SASEGT. This CDR3 has 17 residues. The CDR3 region has the DNA TGTGCCAGCAGTGAATTCGTGAAGGGAAGTTATGGATATGGCTACACCTTC. Translation gives CASSEFVKGSYGYGYTF.

The chain employs TRBV6-5 and TRBJ2-5, with 11 bases lining up with TRBD2. J lost 5 bases, V lost 0 bases, and 5 bases had no gene match. This CDR3 is 16 amino acids long. Looked up from germline, CDR1 is MNHEY and CDR2 is SVGAGI. CDR3 DNA sequence: TGTGCCAGCAGTTACTCCGGACTAGCGGGTCCGGAGACCCAGTACTTC. Residues: CASSYSGLAGPETQYF.

This clonotype is medium-sized within its sample. The chain links TRBV6-1 to TRBJ2-6; no clear D gene. CDR1 and CDR2 from the germline V gene are MNHNS and SASEGT. The CDR3 has 16 amino acids. V was cut by 3 bases and J by 0 bases, with 9 bases left in between. The CDR3 sequence is CASSEARLSGANVLTF. The CDR3 nucleotides read TGTGCCAGCAGTGAGGCGAGGCTCTCTGGGGCCAACGTCCTGACTTTC.

The J gene is TRBJ2-3, the V gene TRBV25-1; D not resolved. Germline V CDR1 and CDR2: MGHDK, SYGVNS. Trimming took 0 bases from V and 1 from J, leaving 8 bases between them. CDR3 length equals 15 residues. The CDR3 nucleotides are TGTGCCAGCAGTGAATACGGCATACGCACAGATACGCAGTATTTT. This encodes CASSEYGIRTDTQYF.

This clonotype is categorized as large. The rearrangement joins TRBV7-2 to TRBJ2-7; D remains ambiguous. The CDR3 runs 11 residues. Germline CDR1 SGHTA, CDR2 FQGNSA. The V and J ends lost 6 bases and 2 bases respectively, with 5 bases between them. The DNA of the CDR3 is TGTGCCAGCAGGCGAGCCTACGAGCAGTACTTC. The encoded protein is CASRRAYEQYF. The full variable domain, completed using reference TRBV7-2 and TRBJ2-7, is GAGVSQSPSNKVTEKGKDVELRCDPISGHTALYWYRQSLGQGLEFLIYFQGNSAPDKSGLPSDRFSAERTGGSVSTLTIQRTQQEDSAVYLCASRRAYEQYFGPGTRLTVT.

Within the sample, this clonotype is medium-sized. The chain carries TRBV6-1 and TRBJ2-7; a possible D gene is TRBD2 (5 bases). CDR3 length: 13 amino acids. The germline CDR1 and CDR2 sequences are MNHNS and SASEGT. Trimming removed 7 bases from V and 0 bases from J, with 10 bases in between. CDR3: CASKRQSSYEQYF. The CDR3 region has the DNA TGTGCCAGCAAGCGGCAGAGCTCCTACGAGCAGTACTTC.